The clone carrying this T cell receptor beta chain was picked up one time. Sequencing was performed with immunoSEQ multiplex PCR; in TCRdb, only in-frame clones are kept and a portion is missing. This table holds about 230,000 clones, around 84% found once. The sample belongs to a study of blood T cell repertoires in COVID-19. Germline CDR1 and CDR2: GTSNPN and SVGIG (reference sequence). Trimming took off 0 bases at V and 6 bases at J, with 20 bases between the two ends. The CDR3 has 16 residues. The specimen was peripheral blood. The chain is built from TRBV30 and TRBJ1-1; D is perhaps TRBD1 (6 bases). This clonotype originated in a man aged 35 to 55 who had recovered from COVID-19. CDR3 nucleotides: TGTGCCTGGAGTGTACGAGGGGGTTTTGAGGTAGCTGAAGCTTTCTTT. This sequence encodes CAWSVRGGFEVAEAFF.